The 14 T cell receptor beta chains reported below all come from one sample, sequenced in a study of blood T cell repertoires in COVID-19. Assay used: immunoSEQ multiplex PCR; TCRdb lists only in-frame clones, some missing. The sample lists some 160,000 clones, 89% occurring once. Sequencing was done on a sample of peripheral blood. The receptors were gathered from a man aged 55 to 69 with acute or convalescent COVID-19.

The V gene is TRBV24-1, the J gene TRBJ1-4, with 7 bases fitting TRBD1. This CDR3 is built from 11 residues. The germline V gene encodes CDR1 KGHDR and CDR2 SFDVKD. V lost 8 bases and J lost 14; bases outside the gene matches: 7. CDR3 sequence (DNA): TGTGCCACCAAGACACAGGGGAGGCTGTTTTTT. Residues: CATKTQGRLFF.

The chain carries TRBV18 and TRBJ1-5, with 7 bases matching TRBD1. The CDR3 covers 14 residues. Per the germline V gene, CDR1 is KGHSH and CDR2 is LQKENI. Trimming cost V 3 bases and J 7 bases; bases outside gene matches: 6. CDR3 nucleotide sequence: TGTGCCAGCTCACCGGGAACAGGGGAACAGCCCCAGCATTTT. Translating it yields CASSPGTGEQPQHF.

DNA of the CDR3: TGTGCCAGCAGCGTAGTTGCGACAGGGATCTACGAGCAGTACTTC. Its protein product is CASSVVATGIYEQYF. The chain combines TRBV9 with TRBJ2-7; TRBD1 matches at 7 bases. V dropped 0 bases and J dropped 3; count of bases not matched to a gene: 6. Looked up from germline, CDR1 is SGDLS and CDR2 is YYNGEE. The CDR3 length is 15 residues.

This chain uses TRBV6-5 with TRBJ1-6, with TRBD1 matching over 10 bases. V lost 6 bases, J lost 9 bases, and 5 bases stayed unmatched. This CDR3 has 14 residues. The germline gives CDR1 MNHEY, CDR2 SVGAGI. The CDR3 DNA sequence: TGTGCCAGCAGCCAGGACAGGGGGGGTTCACCCCTCCACTTT. This gives the protein CASSQDRGGSPLHF.

The rearrangement uses TRBV15 and TRBJ2-1; 7 bases are shared with TRBD2. In germline, CDR1 is LNHNV, CDR2 YYDKDF (reference sequence). This CDR3 has 13 residues. V dropped 9 bases and J dropped 1; count of bases not matched to a gene: 3. The CDR3: CATGGDSYNEQFF. CDR3 DNA sequence: TGTGCCACGGGAGGGGATTCCTACAATGAGCAGTTCTTC.

J is TRBJ1-4 and V is TRBV18; TRBD1 matches at 10 bases. Trimming cost V 1 base and J 0 bases; bases outside gene matches: 11. Per germline, CDR1 KGHSH and CDR2 LQKENI. The CDR3 runs to 20 residues. The CDR3 sequence is CASSPRWDRGPIATNEKLFF. CDR3 DNA: TGTGCCAGCTCACCACGGTGGGACAGGGGACCCATTGCAACTAATGAAAAACTGTTTTTT.

The gene calls are TRBV5-1 and TRBJ1-2; no definite D call. The CDR3 contains 16 residues. V lost 0 bases and J 4 bases, leaving 16 bases between the germline ends. Germline V gives CDR1 SGHRS, CDR2 YFSETQ. The CDR3 region has the DNA TGCGCCAGCAGCTTGGTGGCACGGACTTTGGGCTATGGCTACACCTTC. This codes for CASSLVARTLGYGYTF.

V is TRBV5-8 and J is TRBJ1-1; weak D call: TRBD1 (5 bases). The CDR3 consists of 13 residues. Germline V gene lookup returns CDR1 SGHTS and CDR2 YDEGEE. The V end was cut by 5 bases, the J end by 1 base, with 9 bases between. The CDR3 nucleotides read TGTGCCAGCAGTCGGACAAGGAACACTGAAGCTTTCTTT. Translated: CASSRTRNTEAFF.

This clone was seen once. The V gene is TRBV18, the J gene TRBJ1-1, with TRBD1 identical over 8 bases. CDR1 is KGHSH, CDR2 LQKENI, per germline. After removal of 4 bases from V and 0 bases from J, the junction contained 4 bases not matched to a gene. The CDR3 totals 15 residues. The CDR3 sequence is CASSRDRGLNTEAFF. The CDR3 DNA sequence: TGTGCCAGCTCACGCGACAGGGGTCTGAACACTGAAGCTTTCTTT.

Written as DNA, the CDR3 is TGTGCCAGCAGCTTAGTAAAGGGGGCGAGGGGCGAGCAGTACTTC. It is translated as CASSLVKGARGEQYF. The chain links TRBV11-2 to TRBJ2-7, with 7 bases that match TRBD1. V trimming: 1 base; J trimming: 6 bases; junction bases outside the gene matches: 9. The germline V gene encodes CDR1 SGHAT and CDR2 FQNNGV. This CDR3 spans 15 amino acids.

The chain links TRBV2 to TRBJ2-1; 16 bases agree with TRBD2. Germline values: CDR1 SNHLY, CDR2 FYNNEI. CDR3 size: 16 residues. The trim removed 5 bases at V and 9 bases at J, leaving 7 bases unmatched. In nucleotides, the CDR3 is TGTGCCAGCAGTACGGGACTAGCGGGGGGGCGGAGTGAGCAGTTCTTC. Its translation is CASSTGLAGGRSEQFF.

This chain links TRBV7-2 with TRBJ1-1, with TRBD1 identical over 7 bases. Germline CDR1 is SGHTA and CDR2 is FQGNSA. The CDR3 contains 14 residues. J lost 0 bases, V lost 7 bases, and 5 bases had no gene match. Here the CDR3 reads CASTHRGLNTEAFF. The CDR3 coding sequence is TGTGCCAGCACCCACAGGGGCCTGAACACTGAAGCTTTCTTT. The variable domain in full, completed from reference TRBV7-2 and TRBJ1-1, reads GAGVSQSPSNKVTEKGKDVELRCDPISGHTALYWYRQSLGQGLEFLIYFQGNSAPDKSGLPSDRFSAERTGGSVSTLTIQRTQQEDSAVYLCASTHRGLNTEAFFGQGTRLTVV.

The rearrangement links TRBV2 to TRBJ1-1, with 8 bases aligning to TRBD1. CDR1 and CDR2 (germline): SNHLY, FYNNEI. V trimming: 4 bases; J trimming: 5 bases; junction bases outside the gene matches: 6. This CDR3 has 14 residues. The chain's CDR3 is CASSVTGDRTEAFF. The CDR3 DNA sequence: TGTGCCAGCAGTGTAACAGGGGACAGGACTGAAGCTTTCTTT.

V is TRBV18 and J is TRBJ2-4; D possibly corresponds to TRBD1 (5 bases). V was shortened by 0 bases and J by 3 bases, with 18 bases between the two germline ends. Germline CDR1 reads KGHSH; CDR2 reads LQKENI. The CDR3 is 18 residues long. The CDR3 DNA follows: TGTGCCAGCTCACCACCGGTAAGGGGTTTTCGAGGCAAAAACATTCAGTACTTC. This sequence encodes CASSPPVRGFRGKNIQYF.